The 22 T cell receptor beta chains in this list originate from one sample, sequenced in a study of T cells in Graves' hyperthyroidism and ophthalmopathy. There were TCR beta CDR3 regions amplified from RNA transcripts. TCR CDR3 underwent first-round RT-PCR with the HTBI primer set. TCRdb redid the calling of the multiplex PCR reads with MiXCR, one entry per CDR3 protein. The data contain approximately 640,000 distinct CDR3 sequences, 17% of them seen just once; the ten biggest clones take up roughly 15%. The specimen was blood. These receptor sequences come from a middle-aged man with Graves' hyperthyroidism.

Only a few counts were recorded for this clonotype. The chain links TRBV14 to TRBJ2-1; a possible D gene is TRBD2 (6 bases). Germline values: CDR1 SGHDN, CDR2 FVKESK. Deletions cut 1 base from V and 9 bases from J, with 16 bases between. The CDR3 sequence is 15 residues long. The chain's CDR3 is CASSQAVGSLGEQFF. Here the CDR3 DNA reads TGTGCCAGCAGCCAAGCGGTCGGGAGTCTCGGTGAGCAGTTCTTC.

This clonotype was seen repeatedly, ten times or more. The V gene is TRBV20-1, the J gene TRBJ2-2; 15 nucleotides line up with TRBD2. The CDR3 extends over 18 amino acids. From germline, CDR1 is DFQATT and CDR2 SNEGSKA (reference sequence). Losses at the gene ends were 5 bases for V and 1 base for J; bases not matched to a gene: 8. This chain's CDR3 is CSAWEGLAGGRNTGELFF. The CDR3 bases are TGCAGTGCTTGGGAAGGACTAGCGGGAGGGCGGAACACCGGGGAGCTGTTTTTT.

The chain has TRBV12-3 or TRBV12-4 and TRBJ1-4; TRBD1 matches 8 bases. The junction had 3 bases not matched to a gene; V was cut back by 4 bases and J by 8 bases. This CDR3 has 13 residues. CDR3 nucleotides: TGTGCCAGCAGTTCGGACAGGGCCGAAAAACTGTTTTTT. It encodes CASSSDRAEKLFF.

With respect to this clonotype: A read error may explain this, as a much larger clone is one base away. The V call is TRBV20-1, the J call TRBJ2-5; TRBD1 matches at 7 bases. The CDR3 is 13 amino acids. CDR1 is DFQATT, CDR2 SNEGSKA, per germline (reference sequence). The CDR3 nucleotides are TGCAGTGCTAGCCCGACAGGGTGGGAGACCGAGTACTTC. Its translation is CSASPTGWETEYF.

This clonotype was seen at least ten times. The chain carries TRBV15 and TRBJ2-2, with 12 nucleotides matching TRBD2. The CDR3 loop spans 19 amino acids. V lost 1 base and J lost 6; bases outside the gene matches: 12. In germline, CDR1 is LNHNV, CDR2 YYDKDF (reference sequence). The CDR3 loop is CATSRALASGREMSGELFF. In nucleotides, the CDR3 is TGTGCCACCAGCAGAGCGTTAGCTAGCGGGAGGGAGATGTCCGGGGAGCTGTTTTTT.

Many counts were recorded for this clonotype. The chain joins TRBV3-1 to TRBJ2-5; the D call may be TRBD1 or TRBD2 (5 bases each). Germline values: CDR1 LGHDT, CDR2 YNNKEL (reference sequence). The CDR3 consists of 13 residues. V dropped 5 bases and J dropped 5 bases, with 12 bases sitting between them. Here the CDR3 DNA reads TGTGCCAGCAGCTGGGGGAGTGTGGAGACCCAGTACTTC. It codes for CASSWGSVETQYF.

There are many counts of this clonotype. The V call is TRBV30, the J call TRBJ2-1, with D perhaps TRBD2 (6 bases). CDR1 and CDR2 (germline): GTSNPN, SVGIG (reference sequence). V lost 5 bases, J lost 2 bases, and 10 bases lay in between. The CDR3 spans 13 residues. The CDR3: CAWSVAAYNEQFF. The CDR3, as DNA: TGTGCCTGGTCCGTAGCGGCCTACAATGAGCAGTTCTTC.

This chain uses TRBV30 with TRBJ2-1; 7 bases match TRBD2. J gave up 7 bases and V 2 bases, and 8 bases lay outside the gene matches. Germline CDR1 reads GTSNPN; CDR2 reads SVGIG (reference sequence). The CDR3 covers 14 residues. The CDR3: CAWSPWGGVNEQFF. CDR3 nucleotide sequence: TGTGCCTGGAGTCCCTGGGGAGGGGTAAATGAGCAGTTCTTC.

This clonotype was found many times. V usage is TRBV11-2 and J usage is TRBJ2-2; 7 bases line up with TRBD2. Per germline, CDR1 SGHAT and CDR2 FQNNGV. With V trimmed by 6 bases and J by 2 bases, 15 bases remained unmatched. The CDR3 runs 18 residues. The CDR3 is CASRKTLPSGLNTGELFF. The CDR3, as DNA: TGTGCCAGCAGGAAAACCCTCCCTAGCGGATTAAACACCGGGGAGCTGTTTTTT. The whole variable domain, filled in from reference TRBV11-2 and TRBJ2-2, reads EAGVAQSPRYKIIEKRQSVAFWCNPISGHATLYWYQQILGQGPKLLIQFQNNGVVDDSQLPKDRFSAERLKGVDSTLKIQPAKLEDSAVYLCASRKTLPSGLNTGELFFGEGSRLTVL.

At least ten counts were recorded for this clonotype. At one end the junction does not follow the germline gene, possibly because of a read error. This chain links TRBV12-3 or TRBV12-4 with TRBJ2-4; D is unclear. This CDR3 spans 14 amino acids. The CDR3: CASSLGLAKNIQYF. CDR3 in DNA: TGTGCCAGCAGCTTAGGTCTAGCCAAAAACATTCAGTACTTC.

A few counts support this clonotype. The chain uses TRBV29-1 and TRBJ1-2; D ambiguous. The CDR3 covers 13 residues. Trimming removed 6 bases at V and 8 bases at J, with 19 bases between. CDR1 is SQVTM, CDR2 ANQGSEA, per germline. The CDR3 loop is CSVQAGPPEGYTF. CDR3 sequence (DNA): TGCAGCGTCCAAGCCGGGCCCCCCGAGGGCTACACCTTC.

The V call is TRBV20-1, the J call TRBJ2-1, with a possible D match to TRBD2 (6 bases). V lost 3 bases to trimming and J lost 0 bases, with 15 bases between them. The CDR3 extends over 16 amino acids. CDR1 and CDR2 from the germline V gene are DFQATT and SNEGSKA (reference sequence). Written as DNA, the CDR3 is TGCAGTGCTAGTTCTCCGGCGGGGAGCTCCTACAATGAGCAGTTCTTC. Protein product: CSASSPAGSSYNEQFF.

This clonotype turned up a few times. J is TRBJ1-5 and V is TRBV24-1; D is unclear. Germline CDR1 and CDR2: KGHDR and SFDVKD. Trimming shortened V by 11 bases and J by 6 bases, and 10 bases separated the two germline ends. The CDR3 is 11 amino acids. This chain's CDR3 is CAIRFGQPQHF. The CDR3 region has the DNA TGTGCCATTAGATTTGGTCAGCCCCAGCATTTT.

With respect to this clonotype: The CDR3 end shows no conserved phenylalanine or tryptophan, and so a read error is likely. The chain uses TRBV30 and TRBJ1-1; the D is unclear. The CDR3 runs 13 residues. CDR1 and CDR2 from the germline V gene are GTSNPN and SVGIG (reference sequence). The V gene lost 3 bases and the J gene lost 1 base, with 9 bases spanning the gap. The chain's CDR3 is CAWSLTANTEAFL. The CDR3 bases are TGTGCCTGGAGCCTTACAGCGAACACTGAAGCTTTCCTT.

The sample holds many counts of this clonotype. Written as DNA, the CDR3 is TGCGCCAGCAGCCCCGGGACAGGGACCCATCAGCCCCAGCATTTT. It translates to CASSPGTGTHQPQHF. The rearrangement links TRBV5-1 to TRBJ1-5; 9 positions match TRBD1. The CDR3 consists of 15 residues. Per the germline V gene, CDR1 is SGHRS and CDR2 is YFSETQ. The junction had 7 bases not matched to a gene; V was cut back by 4 bases and J by 5 bases. Full variable domain (missing parts from reference TRBV5-1 and TRBJ1-5): KAGVTQTPRYLIKTRGQQVTLSCSPISGHRSVSWYQQTPGQGLQFLFEYFSETQRNKGNFPGRFSGRQFSNSRSEMNVSTLELGDSALYLCASSPGTGTHQPQHFGDGTRLSIL.

This chain uses TRBV28 with TRBJ1-1; the D is unclear. Trimming shortened V by 5 bases and J by 1 base, and 8 bases separated the two germline ends. This CDR3 comprises 13 residues. Germline CDR1 and CDR2: MDHEN and SYDVKM. CDR3 in amino acids: CASSDHRNTEAFF. In DNA, the CDR3 is TGTGCCAGCAGTGACCACAGGAACACTGAAGCTTTCTTT.

This clonotype has more than one count but fewer than ten. The rearrangement uses TRBV27 and TRBJ1-6, with TRBD1 matching over 8 bases. Losses at the gene ends were 6 bases for V and 8 bases for J; bases not matched to a gene: 18. In germline, CDR1 is MNHEY, CDR2 SMNVEV (reference sequence). The length of the CDR3 is 18 residues. The CDR3 is CASSLLMTGAKLDSPLHF. For the CDR3, the DNA is TGTGCCAGCAGCCTTCTTATGACAGGGGCAAAATTGGATTCACCCCTCCACTTT.

In this sample, this clonotype turned up many times. The J gene is TRBJ2-2, the V gene TRBV6-2 or TRBV6-3; TRBD1 matches at 8 bases. Trimming cost V 2 bases and J 5 bases; bases outside gene matches: 10. Per the germline V gene, CDR1 is MNHEY and CDR2 is SVGEGT. The CDR3 extends over 17 amino acids. CDR3: CASSYRRGRSRTGELFF. The CDR3 DNA reads as TGTGCCAGCAGTTACCGCAGGGGGCGGTCCAGGACCGGGGAGCTGTTTTTT.

This clonotype was observed at least ten times. The CDR3 DNA sequence: TGCGCCAGCAGCCAAGGAGGACACGTGAACACTGAAGCTTTCTTT. This encodes CASSQGGHVNTEAFF. This chain links TRBV4-1 with TRBJ1-1; possible D gene TRBD1, 5 bases. CDR1 MGHRA and CDR2 YSYEKL come from the germline V gene. The CDR3 has 15 amino acids. V lost 1 base, J lost 0 bases, and 9 bases lay in between.

This clonotype has ten or more counts. The V call is TRBV28, the J call TRBJ2-3; 11 bases fit TRBD2. Trimming removed 6 bases from V and 1 base from J; junction bases left unmatched: 9. Looked up from germline, CDR1 is MDHEN and CDR2 is SYDVKM. The CDR3 spans 17 residues. CDR3 nucleotide sequence: TGTGCCAGCAGGTCGGGTCTAGCGGGAGGTCGCACAGATACGCAGTATTTT. Translation: CASRSGLAGGRTDTQYF.

J is TRBJ2-5 and V is TRBV10-2, with D possibly being TRBD2 (6 bases). The CDR3 runs 13 residues. V was clipped by 1 base and J by 7 bases, with 10 bases between them. Germline V gene data show CDR1 as WSHSY and CDR2 as SAAADI. This CDR3 is CASSEYQGGTQYF. DNA for the CDR3: TGCGCCAGCAGTGAGTACCAGGGAGGGACCCAGTACTTC.

V and J are TRBV5-1 and TRBJ2-1; the match to TRBD2 covers 8 bases. V dropped 0 bases and J dropped 15; count of bases not matched to a gene: 8. The CDR3 covers 13 residues. The V gene's germline CDR1 is SGHRS and CDR2 YFSETQ. The CDR3 nucleotides are TGCGCCAGCAGCTTGGAAACTAGCGGCGGTACGTTCTTC. As protein: CASSLETSGGTFF.